This T cell receptor beta chain was obtained from a study of regulatory T cells in long-lasting Graves disease. The overall study: Antithyroid drugs had been taken by newly diagnosed Graves' patients for under 3 months.

Time point: newly diagnosed GD, antithyroid drugs for less than 3 months. Extracted PBMC RNA gave rise to the TCR library. Trimming pared 2 bases from V and 0 bases from J, leaving 11 bases between. The CDR3 length is 16 residues. Germline-derived CDR1 and CDR2 are KGHSH and LQKENI. The TCR beta library used iRepertoire HTBI primers with Arm-PCR amplification of CDR3. TCRdb re-analysed the multiplex PCR reads in MiXCR, keeping a single row per CDR3 protein. This repertoire shows roughly 500,000 distinct CDR3 sequences, about 14% found once; its top ten account for around a sixth. These same records also appear under a second study, on T cells in Graves' hyperthyroidism and ophthalmopathy. This second study says: Any patient presenting with uncontrolled infection, other autoimmune disease, pregnancy or lactation was left out. Using the HTBI primer set, a first-round RT-PCR was run on the TCR CDR3.

The chain joins TRBV18 to TRBJ1-3; D not certain. The origin of this receptor is a woman aged 50 to 60 with Graves disease. The input for sequencing was peripheral blood mononuclear cells (PBMCs), taken at new diagnosis, from a patient treated with antithyroid drugs. This CDR3 is CASSPNPWNSGNTIYF. In nucleotides, the CDR3 is TGTGCCAGCTCACCAAACCCCTGGAACTCTGGAAACACCATATATTTT.